A single sample is the source of the 26 T cell receptor beta chains below, sequenced in a study of neurological immune-mediated disorders. Each CDR3 protein gets one entry after TCRdb re-called the 5' RACE reads with MiXCR. The sample gives 55,000 to 75,000 distinct CDR3 sequences, roughly 5% of which show up once; about 5.8% is in the top ten. The source material was PBMCs. The origin of the receptors is a human donor with multiple sclerosis. The donor label of this sample is uncertain.

This clonotype was found many times. This chain links TRBV11-2 with TRBJ1-2; D is unclear. Trimming stripped 0 bases from V and 1 base from J, with 9 bases between. Per the germline V gene, CDR1 is SGHAT and CDR2 is FQNNGV. The CDR3 is made up of 15 amino acids. The CDR3 coding sequence is TGTGCCAGCAGCTTAGACCCGGGGTTTAACTATGGCTACACCTTC. This gives the protein CASSLDPGFNYGYTF.

There are many counts of this clonotype. This chain links TRBV9 with TRBJ2-7; D might be TRBD2 (5 bases). The CDR3 is 15 residues long. Trimming shortened V by 0 bases and J by 5 bases, and 15 bases separated the two germline ends. Looked up from germline, CDR1 is SGDLS and CDR2 is YYNGEE. DNA of the CDR3: TGTGCCAGCAGCGTAGATGGGAACGACTACGACGAGCAGTACTTC. The encoded protein is CASSVDGNDYDEQYF. Full variable domain (outside the CDR3, taken from reference TRBV9 and TRBJ2-7): DSGVTQTPKHLITATGQRVTLRCSPRSGDLSVYWYQQSLDQGLQFLIQYYNGEERAKGNILERFSAQQFPDLHSELNLSSLELGDSALYFCASSVDGNDYDEQYFGPGTRLTVT.

This clonotype was counted many times. The chain joins TRBV29-1 to TRBJ2-7, with TRBD1 matching over 11 bases. The length of the CDR3 is 13 residues. Germline assignment: CDR1 SQVTM and CDR2 ANQGSEA. Trimming cost V 3 bases and J 7 bases; bases outside gene matches: 5. The CDR3 sequence is CSVEPDRGREQYF. CDR3 nucleotides: TGCAGCGTTGAGCCGGACAGGGGGCGAGAGCAGTACTTC.

Many counts were recorded for this clonotype. The CDR3 spells CSVDRSGDTQYF. CDR3 coding DNA: TGCAGCGTTGACAGGAGTGGAGATACGCAGTATTTT. This chain uses TRBV29-1 with TRBJ2-3; no clear D gene. In germline, CDR1 is SQVTM, CDR2 ANQGSEA. Trimming pared 3 bases from V and 5 bases from J, leaving 9 bases between. This CDR3 contains 12 residues.

In this sample, this clonotype turned up many times. The rearrangement uses TRBV15 and TRBJ1-5; D uncertain. Germline lookup yields CDR1 LNHNV and CDR2 YYDKDF (reference sequence). The CDR3 covers 13 residues. The ends were cut back, 0 bases at V and 9 bases at J, with 9 bases in the middle. CDR3 in amino acids: CATSRDRLRPQHF. CDR3 in DNA: TGTGCCACCAGCAGAGATAGGTTAAGGCCCCAGCATTTT.

On this clonotype itself: A much larger clone differs by one base, so this may be a read error. V usage is TRBV6-5 and J usage is TRBJ2-1; the D gene could be TRBD1 or TRBD2 (6 bases each). The V and J ends lost 0 bases and 5 bases respectively, with 26 bases between them. The CDR3 is made up of 20 amino acids. Per the germline V gene, CDR1 is MNHEY and CDR2 is SVGAGI. The DNA of the CDR3 is TGTGCCAGCAGTTACTCGAAGTCCGTGGGGGGCCTCTTCAACAACAATGAGCAGTTCTTC. Its protein product is CASSYSKSVGGLFNNNEQFF.

This clonotype was observed once. The chain combines TRBV6-5 with TRBJ2-7, with D perhaps TRBD2 (6 bases). Looked up from germline, CDR1 is MNHEY and CDR2 is SVGAGI. V was clipped by 6 bases and J by 4 bases, with 16 bases between them. CDR3 length equals 14 residues. The CDR3 here is CASSGTPPKYEQYF. CDR3 bases: TGTGCCAGCAGCGGGACTCCCCCGAAGTACGAGCAGTACTTC.

There are many counts of this clonotype. The chain has TRBV5-1 and TRBJ2-6; a possible D gene is TRBD2 (5 bases). From germline, CDR1 is SGHRS and CDR2 YFSETQ. This CDR3 has 20 residues. Trimming shortened V by 3 bases and J by 2 bases, and 24 bases separated the two germline ends. This CDR3 is CASSSFTGFWGLTGANVLTF. The CDR3 DNA reads TGCGCCAGCAGCTCCTTTACGGGATTTTGGGGATTAACTGGGGCCAACGTCCTGACTTTC. Full variable domain (missing parts from reference TRBV5-1 and TRBJ2-6): KAGVTQTPRYLIKTRGQQVTLSCSPISGHRSVSWYQQTPGQGLQFLFEYFSETQRNKGNFPGRFSGRQFSNSRSEMNVSTLELGDSALYLCASSSFTGFWGLTGANVLTFGAGSRLTVL.

In its sample, this clonotype was seen many times. The rearrangement uses TRBV29-1 and TRBJ2-3, with D perhaps TRBD1 (5 bases). Germline CDR1 is SQVTM and CDR2 is ANQGSEA. Trimming shortened V by 6 bases and J by 2 bases, and 9 bases separated the two germline ends. This CDR3 contains 12 residues. The CDR3 DNA sequence: TGCAGCGTCCAACAGGCCACAGATACGCAGTATTTT. This translates into CSVQQATDTQYF.

This clonotype was seen ten or more times. The V call is TRBV25-1, the J call TRBJ2-7, with 9 bases that match TRBD2. Germline CDR1 MGHDK, CDR2 SYGVNS. The CDR3 extends over 15 amino acids. The ends lost 0 bases at V and 7 bases at J; junction bases unmatched: 7. The CDR3 reads CASSEYSGGHLEQYF. CDR3 in DNA: TGTGCCAGCAGTGAATACAGCGGGGGGCACCTGGAGCAGTACTTC.

This clonotype was found many times. The chain employs TRBV5-6 and TRBJ2-5, with D perhaps assigned TRBD1 or TRBD2 (5 bases each). Germline V lookup: CDR1 SGHDT, CDR2 YYEEEE. The CDR3 contains 13 residues. Trimming pared 3 bases from V and 4 bases from J, leaving 10 bases between. This chain's CDR3 is CASSSRDLETQYF. The CDR3 nucleotides are TGTGCCAGCAGCTCCCGGGACCTAGAGACCCAGTACTTC. Based on the CDR3 plus reference TRBV5-6 and TRBJ2-5, the full variable domain is DAGVTQSPTHLIKTRGQQVTLRCSPKSGHDTVSWYQQALGQGPQFIFQYYEEEERQRGNFPDRFSGHQFPNYSSELNVNALLLGDSALYLCASSSRDLETQYFGPGTRLLVL.

This clonotype was picked up many times. This chain connects TRBV5-1 to TRBJ2-7, with no clear D. CDR1 SGHRS and CDR2 YFSETQ come from the germline V gene. This CDR3 has 14 residues. V lost 5 bases and J lost 3, with 15 bases in between. In nucleotides, the CDR3 is TGCGCCAGCAGTACCGCACTCGCGAACTACGAGCAGTACTTC. Its protein is CASSTALANYEQYF. Full variable domain (missing parts from reference TRBV5-1 and TRBJ2-7): KAGVTQTPRYLIKTRGQQVTLSCSPISGHRSVSWYQQTPGQGLQFLFEYFSETQRNKGNFPGRFSGRQFSNSRSEMNVSTLELGDSALYLCASSTALANYEQYFGPGTRLTVT.

A few counts support this clonotype. The chain couples TRBV9 to TRBJ2-1; 10 bases line up with TRBD1. This CDR3 has 17 residues. CDR1 and CDR2 (germline): SGDLS, YYNGEE. With V trimmed by 0 bases and J by 7 bases, 10 bases remained unmatched. CDR3 sequence reads: CASSVETGGLWMNEQFF. CDR3 nucleotides: TGTGCCAGCAGCGTAGAGACAGGGGGCCTTTGGATGAATGAGCAGTTCTTC.

This clonotype was seen at least ten times. The genes are TRBV6-6 and TRBJ1-1; D unclear. Trimming left V 8 bases short and J 7 bases short, with 14 bases between. The CDR3 is 12 amino acids. Looked up from germline, CDR1 is MNHNY and CDR2 is SVGAGI (reference sequence). CDR3 sequence reads: CASRERTFEAFF. DNA of the CDR3: TGTGCCAGCCGAGAGAGGACCTTTGAAGCTTTCTTT.

Details on this clonotype: The junction differs from germline at one of its ends, possibly a read error. CDR3 sequence (DNA): TGTGTCAGCAGTTCGGCAGGGAGGAACCATGGCTACACCTTC. Translated: CVSSSAGRNHGYTF. This chain connects TRBV6-5 to TRBJ1-2; D might be TRBD1 (5 bases). The CDR3 has 14 amino acids. Germline values: CDR1 MNHEY, CDR2 SVGAGI.

This clonotype was recorded at least ten times. The rearrangement uses TRBV7-7 and TRBJ2-7; possibly TRBD1 for D (5 bases). This CDR3 comprises 14 residues. Trimming removed 1 base at V and 3 bases at J, with 10 bases between. The germline V gene has CDR1 SSHAT and CDR2 FNYEAQ (reference sequence). The CDR3 region is CASSLGQGNYEQYF. The CDR3 region has the DNA TGTGCCAGCAGCTTAGGGCAGGGAAACTACGAGCAGTACTTC.

This clonotype has a count of ten or more. This chain uses TRBV4-1 with TRBJ1-2; D possibly corresponds to TRBD1 (5 bases). The V and J ends lost 2 bases and 7 bases respectively, with 17 bases between them. The CDR3 is 15 residues long. CDR1 is MGHRA and CDR2 is YSYEKL in the germline V gene. CDR3 DNA: TGCGCCAGCAGCCAAATAGTGGGGGGACGCGGTGGCTACACCTTC. Its protein is CASSQIVGGRGGYTF.

This clonotype was seen at least ten times. The chain carries TRBV20-1 and TRBJ2-7; D gene unclear. Germline V gene data show CDR1 as DFQATT and CDR2 as SNEGSKA (reference sequence). The germline V and J ends were trimmed by 6 bases and 2 bases, with 17 bases remaining between them. This CDR3 comprises 14 residues. The CDR3 DNA is TGCAGTGCCAAGGCGTCAGGCCAAACCTACGAGCAGTACTTC. Protein product: CSAKASGQTYEQYF.

This clonotype was recorded at least ten times. The genes are TRBV5-1 and TRBJ1-2; D remains unclear. V dropped 4 bases and J dropped 0 bases, with 13 bases sitting between them. Germline CDR1 is SGHRS and CDR2 is YFSETQ. The CDR3 has 15 residues. Here the CDR3 DNA reads TGCGCCAGCAGCCGTAGGACGGAAGCTAACTATGGCTACACCTTC. It encodes CASSRRTEANYGYTF.

This clonotype has ten or more counts. The V call is TRBV13, the J call TRBJ2-1; TRBD1 aligns across 7 bases. The CDR3 spans 12 residues. The germline CDR1 and CDR2 sequences are PRHDT and FYEKMQ (reference sequence). Trimming removed 4 bases from V and 9 bases from J; junction bases left unmatched: 3. DNA of the CDR3: TGTGCCAGCAGCTCCGGACAGGTTGAGCAGTTCTTC. Protein: CASSSGQVEQFF.

This clonotype appeared many times. The chain joins TRBV6-5 to TRBJ1-1, with 8 nucleotides matching TRBD1. This CDR3 is built from 18 residues. Germline CDR1 MNHEY, CDR2 SVGAGI. The V and J ends lost 0 bases and 4 bases, in that order; junction bases with no gene match: 13. The CDR3: CASSYSIVSGGQATEAFF. The CDR3, as DNA: TGTGCCAGCAGTTACTCGATAGTATCGGGGGGACAGGCCACTGAAGCTTTCTTT.

There are many counts of this clonotype. The CDR3: CASSSTGSTNEKLFF. CDR3 bases: TGCGCCAGCAGCTCTACAGGGTCTACTAATGAAAAACTGTTTTTT. The V call is TRBV5-1, the J call TRBJ1-4, with D possibly TRBD1 on 6 matching bases. The CDR3 covers 15 residues. The germline V gene has CDR1 SGHRS and CDR2 YFSETQ. V was trimmed by 3 bases and J by 2 bases, leaving 11 bases between them.

In its sample, this clonotype was seen many times. Here the CDR3 DNA reads TGCGCCAGCAGCCAGACCCCCTCCAGGGGGGTAACTGAAGCTTTCTTT. The encoded protein is CASSQTPSRGVTEAFF. V is TRBV4-1 and J is TRBJ1-1; 7 bases align to TRBD1. Germline-derived CDR1 and CDR2 are MGHRA and YSYEKL. Trimming at V came to 3 bases and at J to 5 bases, leaving 12 bases not matched to a gene. CDR3 size: 16 residues.

In its sample, this clonotype was seen many times. The chain couples TRBV20-1 to TRBJ1-2; 10 bases map to TRBD1. Germline V gene sequence: CDR1 DFQATT, CDR2 SNEGSKA (reference sequence). The CDR3 length is 17 residues. Trimming removed 7 bases from V and 4 bases from J; junction bases left unmatched: 18. As DNA, the CDR3 is TGCAGTGTCTTGACAGGGGGCTACCCCCAAGCCCCCTATGGCTACACCTTC. This translates into CSVLTGGYPQAPYGYTF.

This clonotype was found many times. This chain joins TRBV29-1 and TRBJ1-4; 8 nucleotides agree with TRBD1. CDR1 is SQVTM and CDR2 is ANQGSEA in the germline V gene. The CDR3 spans 13 residues. V gave up 7 bases and J gave up 5 bases; unmatched junction bases: 6. For the CDR3, the DNA is TGCAGCGCTGGGGACAGGAAAAATGAAAAACTGTTTTTT. Translation: CSAGDRKNEKLFF.

This clonotype was recorded many times. The chain employs TRBV20-1 and TRBJ2-5; 11 nucleotides match TRBD2. Per the germline V gene, CDR1 is DFQATT and CDR2 is SNEGSKA (reference sequence). J gave up 3 bases and V 6 bases, and 9 bases lay outside the gene matches. The CDR3 spans 15 residues. DNA for the CDR3: TGCAGTGCCCGGGGACTAGCGGCGATTAAAGAGACCCAGTACTTC. Residues: CSARGLAAIKETQYF.